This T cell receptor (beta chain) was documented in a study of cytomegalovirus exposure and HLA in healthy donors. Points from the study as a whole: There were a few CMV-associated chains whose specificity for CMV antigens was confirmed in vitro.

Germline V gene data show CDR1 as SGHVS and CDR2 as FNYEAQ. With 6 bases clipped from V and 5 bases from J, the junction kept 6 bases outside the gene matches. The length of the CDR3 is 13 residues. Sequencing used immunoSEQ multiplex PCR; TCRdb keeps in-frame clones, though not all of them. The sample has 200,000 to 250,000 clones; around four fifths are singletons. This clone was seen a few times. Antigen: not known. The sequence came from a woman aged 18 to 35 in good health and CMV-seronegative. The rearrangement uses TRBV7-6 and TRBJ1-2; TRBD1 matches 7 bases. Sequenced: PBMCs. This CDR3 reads CASSSTGRYGYTF. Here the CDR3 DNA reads TGTGCCAGCAGTTCGACAGGGAGGTATGGCTACACCTTC.